These 25 T cell receptor beta chains were all obtained from the same sample, sequenced in a study of beta chain bispecific antibodies for T cell cancers. One entry per CDR3 protein, called by TCRdb with MiXCR from the 5' RACE reads. The data hold roughly 19,000 distinct CDR3 sequences, with 2% to 2.5% observed a single time. Points from the study as a whole: In these mixed samples, most targeted TRBV reads derived from the leukemia cell line. Anti-TRBV12 exposure, compared with anti-CD19, reduced the TRBV12-3 proportion of TRBV signal by about 99%.

T cells were expanded from blood mononuclear cells for 3 to 4 days with anti-CD3 OKT3 or CD3/CD28 beads. These receptors have no known antigen. The material was healthy donor T cells cultured with leukemia cells, obtained from a culture containing a bispecific antibody targeting TCR Vbeta12. The origin of the receptors is a human donor in good health. Some clones in this sample may be carry-over from other donors' samples.

This clonotype was seen many times. The rearrangement links TRBV27 to TRBJ1-6; TRBD1 is a possible D gene (5 bases). CDR3 length: 15 residues. Germline CDR1 reads MNHEY; CDR2 reads SMNVEV (reference sequence). V lost 8 bases, J lost 8 bases, and 19 bases lay in between. This CDR3 is CASSTVRQGHSPLHF. The CDR3 nucleotides read TGTGCCAGCTCAACGGTGAGGCAGGGACATTCACCCCTCCACTTT.

In its sample, this clonotype was seen many times. V usage is TRBV3-1 and J usage is TRBJ2-7; the D is unclear. CDR1 LGHDT and CDR2 YNNKEL come from the germline V gene (reference sequence). V lost 2 bases to trimming and J lost 0 bases, with 8 bases between them. The CDR3 has 14 residues. CDR3 amino acids: CASSQSDHSYEQYF. The CDR3 DNA reads as TGTGCCAGCAGCCAAAGCGACCACTCCTACGAGCAGTACTTC.

This clonotype has at least ten counts. The V call is TRBV27, the J call TRBJ2-2; TRBD1 might be the D (6 bases). Trimming took off 4 bases at V and 11 bases at J, with 14 bases between the two ends. Germline V gives CDR1 MNHEY, CDR2 SMNVEV (reference sequence). This CDR3 region has 13 residues. CDR3 residues: CASSWTAIGELFF. CDR3 bases: TGTGCCAGCAGTTGGACAGCAATCGGCGAGCTGTTTTTT.

This clonotype was seen repeatedly, ten times or more. The chain combines TRBV19 with TRBJ1-5; D may be TRBD1 (5 bases). Germline V lookup: CDR1 LNHDA, CDR2 SQIVND (reference sequence). This CDR3 has 13 amino acids. Trimming removed 3 bases at V and 7 bases at J, with 10 bases between. The CDR3 DNA sequence: TGTGCCAGTAGTATCCCAGGGAGCCAGCCCCAGCATTTT. Amino acid sequence: CASSIPGSQPQHF.

Ten or more counts support this clonotype. The chain joins TRBV5-1 to TRBJ2-5; 8 bases line up with TRBD2. The CDR3 sequence is 19 residues long. J was trimmed by 1 base and V by 0 bases; bases with no gene match: 14. The germline CDR1 and CDR2 sequences are SGHRS and YFSETQ. The CDR3 nucleotides are TGCGCCAGCAGCTTGGAAGCTAGCGGGTTCTCTAGGACCCAAGAGACCCAGTACTTC. This translates into CASSLEASGFSRTQETQYF.

This clonotype was detected ten times or more. The chain couples TRBV24-1 to TRBJ2-3, with D uncertain. Germline loops: CDR1 KGHDR, CDR2 SFDVKD. V was cut by 2 bases and J by 5 bases, with 13 bases left in between. The CDR3 has 15 amino acids. CDR3 region: CATSDSTFLEDTQYF. CDR3 bases: TGTGCCACCAGTGATTCAACATTTCTAGAAGATACGCAGTATTTT.

There are many counts of this clonotype. The V gene is TRBV7-9, the J gene TRBJ2-2; D not resolved. Per the germline V gene, CDR1 is SEHNR and CDR2 is FQNEAQ (reference sequence). CDR3 size: 15 residues. Trimming cost V 7 bases and J 6 bases, with 18 bases left between them. CDR3 bases: TGTGCCAGCAACAATTCGACCATACCTTCCGGGGAGCTGTTTTTT. Its protein is CASNNSTIPSGELFF.

By proportion, this clonotype is medium-sized (0.01 to 0.1%). The V gene is TRBV4-2, the J gene TRBJ2-1; 9 bases match TRBD2. With V trimmed by 1 base and J by 2 bases, 9 bases remained unmatched. The germline V gene encodes CDR1 LGHNA and CDR2 YNFKEQ. This CDR3 comprises 18 residues. Written as DNA, the CDR3 is TGTGCCAGCAGCCAAGTCTACCCAGCGGGGGGCACCTACAATGAGCAGTTCTTC. As protein: CASSQVYPAGGTYNEQFF.

In this sample, this clonotype turned up many times. The rearrangement uses TRBV10-3 and TRBJ1-2; maybe TRBD1 (6 bases). This CDR3 is built from 13 residues. Trimming removed 3 bases at V and 8 bases at J, with 13 bases between. CDR1 is ENHRY and CDR2 is SYGVKD in the germline V gene. DNA of the CDR3: TGTGCCATCAGTGACTGGACAGCCGAAGGCTACACCTTC. Its protein product is CAISDWTAEGYTF.

This clonotype was detected only a few times. The chain carries TRBV5-1 and TRBJ2-7; TRBD2 agrees at 11 bases. The CDR3 loop spans 15 amino acids. Trimming removed 4 bases from V and 7 bases from J; junction bases left unmatched: 10. From germline, CDR1 is SGHRS and CDR2 YFSETQ. In DNA form, the CDR3 reads TGCGCCAGCAGCAGGAATAGCGGGGGGGCCTTTGAGCAGTACTTC. Translated: CASSRNSGGAFEQYF. Full variable domain (missing parts from reference TRBV5-1 and TRBJ2-7): KAGVTQTPRYLIKTRGQQVTLSCSPISGHRSVSWYQQTPGQGLQFLFEYFSETQRNKGNFPGRFSGRQFSNSRSEMNVSTLELGDSALYLCASSRNSGGAFEQYFGPGTRLTVT.

This clonotype came up many times. The chain carries TRBV6-5 and TRBJ1-3, with D tentatively TRBD1 (6 bases). Germline-derived CDR1 and CDR2 are MNHEY and SVGAGI. Trimming left V 6 bases short and J 1 base short, with 10 bases between. The CDR3 is 14 residues long. The CDR3, as DNA: TGTGCCAGCAGATCCCAGGGGTCTGGAAACACCATATATTTT. It is translated as CASRSQGSGNTIYF.

This clonotype was counted at least ten times. The chain uses TRBV7-9 and TRBJ2-7; 10 positions agree with TRBD1. Losses at the gene ends were 6 bases for V and 4 bases for J; bases not matched to a gene: 6. The CDR3 is made up of 14 amino acids. Germline loops: CDR1 SEHNR, CDR2 FQNEAQ (reference sequence). CDR3 coding DNA: TGTGCCAGCAGGGCCGGGACAGGGGTATACGAGCAGTACTTC. Its translation: CASRAGTGVYEQYF.

This clonotype was seen at least ten times. The chain employs TRBV20-1 and TRBJ2-3, with no clear D. Germline lookup yields CDR1 DFQATT and CDR2 SNEGSKA (reference sequence). V lost 0 bases and J lost 4, with 8 bases in between. There are 13 residues in the CDR3. CDR3 nucleotides: TGCAGTGCTAGAGAGGCACTGGCAGATACGCAGTATTTT. This gives the protein CSAREALADTQYF.

This clonotype was recorded at least ten times. The chain carries TRBV19 and TRBJ1-5; no reliable D call. Deletions cut 7 bases from V and 2 bases from J, with 6 bases between. The CDR3 runs to 12 residues. The germline V gene encodes CDR1 LNHDA and CDR2 SQIVND (reference sequence). The CDR3 DNA is TGTGCCAGTAAGTCGGGCAATCAGCCCCAGCATTTT. The encoded protein is CASKSGNQPQHF. Supplemented by reference TRBV19 and TRBJ1-5, the full variable domain reads DGGITQSPKYLFRKEGQNVTLSCEQNLNHDAMYWYRQDPGQGLRLIYYSQIVNDFQKGDIAEGYSVSREKKESFPLTVTSAQKNPTAFYLCASKSGNQPQHFGDGTRLSIL.

This clonotype was counted many times. The chain is built from TRBV29-1 and TRBJ1-1; D is ambiguous. Germline CDR1 reads SQVTM; CDR2 reads ANQGSEA. The CDR3 runs 12 residues. V lost 8 bases, J lost 4 bases, and 14 bases lay in between. CDR3 protein: CSSTDLSTEAFF. The CDR3 DNA is TGCAGCTCGACCGATTTATCCACTGAAGCTTTCTTT.

Details on this clonotype: A much larger clone differs by one base, so this may be a read error. The CDR3 does not end in the conserved phenylalanine or tryptophan, so this is likely a read error. The DNA is omitted, as the CDR3 cannot be located on it reliably, and the CDR3 follows TCRdb's listing. This chain connects TRBV9 to TRBJ1-2. The CDR3 sequence runs 11 residues, both termini included. Germline CDR1 reads SGDLS; CDR2 reads YYNGEE. CDR3: CASSLTSGPNL.

This clonotype was seen at least ten times. The chain carries TRBV19 and TRBJ1-1, with TRBD1 as a possible D gene (6 bases). With 6 bases removed from V and 7 bases from J, the gap between germline ends came to 12 bases. This CDR3 region has 12 residues. In germline, CDR1 is LNHDA, CDR2 SQIVND (reference sequence). CDR3 in amino acids: CASSRGTIEAFF. DNA for the CDR3: TGTGCCAGTAGCCGCGGGACAATTGAAGCTTTCTTT.

This clonotype appeared many times. This chain links TRBV19 with TRBJ2-7, with unresolved D. The germline V gene has CDR1 LNHDA and CDR2 SQIVND (reference sequence). V dropped 5 bases and J dropped 0 bases, with 8 bases sitting between them. This CDR3 is built from 13 residues. The CDR3 loop reads CASSYSVSYEQYF. CDR3 in DNA: TGTGCCAGTAGTTATTCTGTCTCCTACGAGCAGTACTTC.

Sample share makes this clonotype medium-sized. J is TRBJ2-7 and V is TRBV11-2; tentative D call: TRBD1 (6 bases). The CDR3 length is 14 residues. The germline gives CDR1 SGHAT, CDR2 FQNNGV. V lost 5 bases, J lost 5 bases, and 16 bases lay in between. This CDR3 reads CASSPNQGYNEQYF. In nucleotides, the CDR3 is TGTGCCAGCAGCCCGAACCAGGGGTATAACGAGCAGTACTTC. Looking up the rest from reference TRBV11-2 and TRBJ2-7 gives the full variable domain: EAGVAQSPRYKIIEKRQSVAFWCNPISGHATLYWYQQILGQGPKLLIQFQNNGVVDDSQLPKDRFSAERLKGVDSTLKIQPAKLEDSAVYLCASSPNQGYNEQYFGPGTRLTVT.

This clonotype is medium-sized (0.01 to 0.1%) in the sample. The genes are TRBV2 and TRBJ2-2; the D is unclear. V was cut by 6 bases and J by 1 base, with 9 bases left in between. CDR3 size: 14 residues. Per the germline V gene, CDR1 is SNHLY and CDR2 is FYNNEI. CDR3 nucleotide sequence: TGTGCCAGCAGCCCCCGCGGGAACACCGGGGAGCTGTTTTTT. It specifies CASSPRGNTGELFF.

This clonotype was seen at least ten times. The chain combines TRBV28 with TRBJ2-5; D gene unclear. Trimming pared 2 bases from V and 8 bases from J, leaving 6 bases between. The CDR3 has 11 amino acids. The V gene's germline CDR1 is MDHEN and CDR2 SYDVKM. This CDR3 is CASSLTTTQYF. In DNA, the CDR3 is TGTGCCAGCAGTTTAACAACTACCCAGTACTTC.

In its sample, this clonotype was seen many times. The J gene is TRBJ1-2, the V gene TRBV4-1; D is uncertain. CDR1 is MGHRA, CDR2 YSYEKL, per germline. V was clipped by 0 bases and J by 6 bases, with 17 bases between them. The CDR3 is 16 amino acids. The CDR3 loop is CASSQDPLQAGDGYTF. CDR3 bases: TGCGCCAGCAGCCAAGATCCGCTCCAGGCTGGGGATGGCTACACCTTC.

The table lists this clonotype with many counts. V is TRBV20-1 and J is TRBJ2-3; TRBD2 matches at 7 bases. The CDR3 loop spans 13 amino acids. CDR1 and CDR2 from the germline V gene are DFQATT and SNEGSKA (reference sequence). V lost 3 bases and J lost 9; bases outside the gene matches: 9. CDR3 loop: CSASGRDYLTQYF. The CDR3 nucleotides are TGCAGTGCTAGTGGCCGGGACTATTTAACGCAGTATTTT.

Ten or more counts support this clonotype. The chain joins TRBV2 to TRBJ2-5; possibly TRBD2 for D (6 bases). CDR3 length: 16 amino acids. Between the trimmed V and J ends, which lost 6 bases and 5 bases, there was a span of 22 bases. In germline, CDR1 is SNHLY, CDR2 FYNNEI. The CDR3 sequence is CASSPDKQGGGETQYF. The CDR3 nucleotides are TGTGCCAGCAGCCCCGACAAGCAGGGTGGAGGGGAGACCCAGTACTTC.

This clonotype was recorded at least ten times. V usage is TRBV9 and J usage is TRBJ1-4, with D possibly being TRBD1 (6 bases). The CDR3 is 18 amino acids. The germline CDR1 and CDR2 sequences are SGDLS and YYNGEE. Between the trimmed V and J ends, which lost 4 bases and 8 bases, there was a span of 27 bases. In nucleotides, the CDR3 is TGTGCCAGCAGCCCAGGGTTGACTTCGGGGGCGCATGGAGAAAAACTGTTTTTT. Residues: CASSPGLTSGAHGEKLFF.